These 5 T cell receptor beta chains were all obtained from the same sample, sequenced in a study of blood T cell repertoires in COVID-19. Here immunoSEQ multiplex PCR was the method, and the copy in TCRdb shows in-frame clones only, minus some. The data hold just over 650,000 clones, with 90% observed a single time. The sequenced sample was peripheral blood. These TCRs come from a woman younger than 35 with acute or convalescent COVID-19.

The chain employs TRBV4-1 and TRBJ1-1; D unresolved. This CDR3 contains 14 residues. CDR1 MGHRA and CDR2 YSYEKL come from the germline V gene. Trimming cost V 5 bases and J 1 base, with 11 bases left between them. CDR3 DNA sequence: TGCGCCAGCAGCGGCACACCAACGAACACTGAAGCTTTCTTT. Translated, it gives CASSGTPTNTEAFF.

The chain has TRBV9 and TRBJ1-1; a weak D match, TRBD1 (5 bases). The CDR3 covers 15 residues. The V and J ends lost 0 bases and 3 bases respectively, with 12 bases between them. Germline values: CDR1 SGDLS, CDR2 YYNGEE. For the CDR3, the DNA is TGTGCCAGCAGCGTAGGGGAGGGAGGGGACACTGAAGCTTTCTTT. This encodes CASSVGEGGDTEAFF. Variable domain in full (rest from reference TRBV9 and TRBJ1-1): DSGVTQTPKHLITATGQRVTLRCSPRSGDLSVYWYQQSLDQGLQFLIQYYNGEERAKGNILERFSAQQFPDLHSELNLSSLELGDSALYFCASSVGEGGDTEAFFGQGTRLTVV.

In nucleotides, the CDR3 is TGTGCCAGCAGTGAAGGTCTGCCGGGGACCCAGTACTTC. It codes for CASSEGLPGTQYF. The chain uses TRBV2 and TRBJ2-5; no reliable D call. The CDR3 totals 13 residues. The V gene lost 1 base and the J gene lost 7 bases, with 10 bases spanning the gap. CDR1 is SNHLY, CDR2 FYNNEI, per germline.

This clone came up once. This chain joins TRBV7-6 and TRBJ2-3, with 11 bases fitting TRBD2. Germline CDR1 and CDR2: SGHVS and FNYEAQ. J gave up 6 bases and V 5 bases, and 10 bases lay outside the gene matches. The CDR3 runs 16 residues. This CDR3 reads CASSPLAGAGSDTQYF. CDR3 nucleotide sequence: TGTGCCAGCAGCCCACTAGCGGGGGCTGGCTCCGATACGCAGTATTTT.

This clone was picked up one time. The chain joins TRBV5-6 to TRBJ1-2; no firm D call. V was cut by 1 base and J by 1 base, with 5 bases left in between. The CDR3 runs to 13 residues. In germline, CDR1 is SGHDT, CDR2 YYEEEE. CDR3 sequence: CASSLYNNYGYTF. The CDR3, as DNA: TGTGCCAGCAGCTTGTACAATAACTATGGCTACACCTTC.